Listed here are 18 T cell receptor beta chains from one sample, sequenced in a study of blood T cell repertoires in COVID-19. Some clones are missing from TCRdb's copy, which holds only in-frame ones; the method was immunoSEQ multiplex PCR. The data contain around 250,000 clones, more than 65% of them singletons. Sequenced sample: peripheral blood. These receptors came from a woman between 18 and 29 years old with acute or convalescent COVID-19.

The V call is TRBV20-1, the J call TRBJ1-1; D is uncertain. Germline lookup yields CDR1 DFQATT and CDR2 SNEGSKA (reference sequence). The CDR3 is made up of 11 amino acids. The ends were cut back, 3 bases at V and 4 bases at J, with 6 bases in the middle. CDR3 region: CSASRGTEAFF. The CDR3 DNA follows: TGCAGTGCTAGTAGAGGCACTGAAGCTTTCTTT.

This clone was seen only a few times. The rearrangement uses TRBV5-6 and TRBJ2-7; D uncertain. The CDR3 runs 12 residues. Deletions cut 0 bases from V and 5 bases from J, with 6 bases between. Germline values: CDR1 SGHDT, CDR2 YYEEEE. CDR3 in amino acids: CASSLGQDEQYF. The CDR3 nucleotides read TGTGCCAGCAGCTTGGGGCAGGACGAGCAGTACTTC.

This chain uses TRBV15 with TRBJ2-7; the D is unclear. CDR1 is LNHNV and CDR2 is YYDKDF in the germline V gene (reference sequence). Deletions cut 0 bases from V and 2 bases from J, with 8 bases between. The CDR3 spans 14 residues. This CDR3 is CATSRDMGAYEQYF. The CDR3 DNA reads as TGTGCCACCAGCAGAGATATGGGCGCCTACGAGCAGTACTTC.

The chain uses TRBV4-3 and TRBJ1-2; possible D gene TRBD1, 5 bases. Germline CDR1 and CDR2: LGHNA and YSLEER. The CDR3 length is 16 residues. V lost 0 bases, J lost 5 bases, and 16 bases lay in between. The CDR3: CASSQDAVGGGYGYTF. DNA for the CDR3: TGCGCCAGCAGCCAAGATGCAGTCGGGGGAGGTTATGGCTACACCTTC.

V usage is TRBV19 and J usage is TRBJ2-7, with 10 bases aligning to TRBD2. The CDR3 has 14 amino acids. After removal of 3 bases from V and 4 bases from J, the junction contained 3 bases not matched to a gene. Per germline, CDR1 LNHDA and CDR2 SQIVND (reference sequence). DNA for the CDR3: TGTGCCAGTAGTATCACTAGCGGGGAGTACGAGCAGTACTTC. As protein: CASSITSGEYEQYF.

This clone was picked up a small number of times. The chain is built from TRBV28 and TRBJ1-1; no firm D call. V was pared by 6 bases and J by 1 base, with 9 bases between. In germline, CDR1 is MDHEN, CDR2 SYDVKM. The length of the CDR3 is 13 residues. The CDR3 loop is CASRSEGNTEAFF. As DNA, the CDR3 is TGTGCCAGCAGGTCTGAGGGGAACACTGAAGCTTTCTTT. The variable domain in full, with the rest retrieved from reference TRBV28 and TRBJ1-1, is DVKVTQSSRYLVKRTGEKVFLECVQDMDHENMFWYRQDPGLGLRLIYFSYDVKMKEKGDIPEGYSVSREKKERFSLILESASTNQTSMYLCASRSEGNTEAFFGQGTRLTVV.

The CDR3 nucleotides read TGCGCCAGCAGTCTTCGGACCGGGACTAGCGGGAGATTAGCCAAAAACATTCAGTACTTC. Translating gives CASSLRTGTSGRLAKNIQYF. The rearrangement joins TRBV5-1 to TRBJ2-4; TRBD2 aligns across 14 bases. The length of the CDR3 is 20 residues. V lost 5 bases to trimming and J lost 0 bases; unmatched junction nucleotides: 13. Looked up from germline, CDR1 is SGHRS and CDR2 is YFSETQ.

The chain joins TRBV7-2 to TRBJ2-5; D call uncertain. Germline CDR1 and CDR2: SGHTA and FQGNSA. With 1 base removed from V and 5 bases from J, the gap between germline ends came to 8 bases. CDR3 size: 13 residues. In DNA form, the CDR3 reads TGTGCCAGCAGCTTAGGGGCATGGGAGACCCAGTACTTC. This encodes CASSLGAWETQYF. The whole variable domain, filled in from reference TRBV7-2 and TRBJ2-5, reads GAGVSQSPSNKVTEKGKDVELRCDPISGHTALYWYRQSLGQGLEFLIYFQGNSAPDKSGLPSDRFSAERTGGSVSTLTIQRTQQEDSAVYLCASSLGAWETQYFGPGTRLLVL.

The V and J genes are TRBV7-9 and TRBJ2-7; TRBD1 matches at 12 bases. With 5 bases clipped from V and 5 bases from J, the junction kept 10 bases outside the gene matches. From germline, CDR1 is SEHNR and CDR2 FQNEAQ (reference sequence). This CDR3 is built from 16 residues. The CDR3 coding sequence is TGTGCCAGCAGCCCCGAAGGTGGGACAGGGGGCGACGAGCAGTACTTC. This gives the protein CASSPEGGTGGDEQYF.

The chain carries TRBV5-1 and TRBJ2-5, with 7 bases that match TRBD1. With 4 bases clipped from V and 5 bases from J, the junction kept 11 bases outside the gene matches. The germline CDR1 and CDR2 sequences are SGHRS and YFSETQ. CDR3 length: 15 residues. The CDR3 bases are TGCGCCAGCAGCCAAAGGGCAGGGGGTGTGGAGACCCAGTACTTC. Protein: CASSQRAGGVETQYF.

The CDR3 sequence is CASSIGGIQPQHF. The CDR3 nucleotides read TGTGCCAGTAGTATCGGAGGGATTCAGCCCCAGCATTTT. This chain links TRBV19 with TRBJ1-5, with no clear D. Trimming stripped 3 bases from V and 6 bases from J, with 9 bases between. Germline loops: CDR1 LNHDA, CDR2 SQIVND (reference sequence). The CDR3 loop spans 13 amino acids.

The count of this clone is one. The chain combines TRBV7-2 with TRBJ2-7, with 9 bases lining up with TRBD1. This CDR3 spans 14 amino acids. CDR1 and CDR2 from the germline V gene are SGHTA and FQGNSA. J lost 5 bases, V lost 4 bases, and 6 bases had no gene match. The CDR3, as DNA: TGTGCCAGCAGCTCGAACAGGGGGCCCCACGAGCAGTACTTC. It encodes CASSSNRGPHEQYF. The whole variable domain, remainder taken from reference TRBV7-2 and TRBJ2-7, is GAGVSQSPSNKVTEKGKDVELRCDPISGHTALYWYRQSLGQGLEFLIYFQGNSAPDKSGLPSDRFSAERTGGSVSTLTIQRTQQEDSAVYLCASSSNRGPHEQYFGPGTRLTVT.

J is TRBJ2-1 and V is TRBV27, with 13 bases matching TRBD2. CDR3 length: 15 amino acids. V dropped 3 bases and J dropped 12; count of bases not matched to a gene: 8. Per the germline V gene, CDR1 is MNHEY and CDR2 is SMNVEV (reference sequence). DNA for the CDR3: TGTGCCAGCAGTTTGGGACTAGCGGGAAGTGTCGGGCAGTTCTTC. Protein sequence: CASSLGLAGSVGQFF.

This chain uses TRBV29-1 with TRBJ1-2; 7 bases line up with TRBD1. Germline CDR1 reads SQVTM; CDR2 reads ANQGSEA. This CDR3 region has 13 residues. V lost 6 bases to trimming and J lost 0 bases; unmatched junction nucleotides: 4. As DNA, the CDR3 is TGCAGCGTGACAGGGATGACTAACTATGGCTACACCTTC. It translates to CSVTGMTNYGYTF.

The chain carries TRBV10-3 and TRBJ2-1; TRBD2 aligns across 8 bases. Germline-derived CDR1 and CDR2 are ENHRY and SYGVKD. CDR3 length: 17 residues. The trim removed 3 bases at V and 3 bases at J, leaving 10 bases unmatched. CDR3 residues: CAISEQLAGTIYNEQFF. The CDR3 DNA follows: TGTGCCATCAGTGAACAGTTAGCGGGAACTATCTACAATGAGCAGTTCTTC.

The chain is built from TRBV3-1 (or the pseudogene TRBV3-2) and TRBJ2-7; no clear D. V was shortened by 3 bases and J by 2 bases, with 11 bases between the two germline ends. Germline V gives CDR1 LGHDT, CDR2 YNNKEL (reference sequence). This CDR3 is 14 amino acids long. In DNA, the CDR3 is TGTGCCAGCAGCCATGCGGTAGCTGCCTACGAGCAGTACTTC. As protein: CASSHAVAAYEQYF.

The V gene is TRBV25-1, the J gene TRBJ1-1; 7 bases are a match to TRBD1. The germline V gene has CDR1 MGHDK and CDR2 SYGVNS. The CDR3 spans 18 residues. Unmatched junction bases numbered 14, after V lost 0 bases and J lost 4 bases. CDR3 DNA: TGTGCCAGCAGTGAATACCGAGGGACAAACAGGGGTGGCACTGAAGCTTTCTTT. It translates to CASSEYRGTNRGGTEAFF. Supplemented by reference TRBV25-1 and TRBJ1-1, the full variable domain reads EADIYQTPRYLVIGTGKKITLECSQTMGHDKMYWYQQDPGMELHLIHYSYGVNSTEKGDLSSESTVSRIRTEHFPLTLESARPSHTSQYLCASSEYRGTNRGGTEAFFGQGTRLTVV.

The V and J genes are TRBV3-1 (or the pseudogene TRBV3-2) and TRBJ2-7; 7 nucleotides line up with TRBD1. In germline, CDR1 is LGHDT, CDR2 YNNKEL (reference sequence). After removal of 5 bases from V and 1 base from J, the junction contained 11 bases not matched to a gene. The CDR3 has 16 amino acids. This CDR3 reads CASSARQGSASYEQYF. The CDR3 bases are TGTGCCAGCAGCGCCCGACAGGGTTCCGCTTCCTACGAGCAGTACTTC.